The rows below give T cell receptor beta chains drawn from one sample of a study of T-cell reconstitution after alpha-beta-depleted transplantation in children. Via MiXCR, TCRdb re-called the PCR reads, giving one row per CDR3 protein. The data show fewer than 400,000 distinct CDR3 sequences, approximately 23% seen once. The sample was PBMCs, mostly from graft donor cells, taken 180 days after TCRalphabeta/CD19-depleted stem cell transplant. These receptors were obtained from a male patient younger than 18 who had a stem cell transplant for acute lymphoblastic leukemia, so the T cells may come from the graft donor. CDR3s include the opening cysteine and the closing phenylalanine or tryptophan. D genes are given only for firm matches. Clone size, where shown, is once, few, many, or a class for clones that have expanded.

v_call	d_call	clone_size	j_call	cdr3_nt	cdr3_aa
TRBV5-1	.	many	TRBJ1-1	TGCGCCAGCAGCTTGGCAGCGAACACTGAAGCTTTCTTT	CASSLAANTEAFF
TRBV5-1	TRBD1	many	TRBJ1-5	TGCGCCAGCAGCTTGGATCTGACAGGGTCCAATCAGCCCCAGCATTTT	CASSLDLTGSNQPQHF
TRBV10-3	.	few	TRBJ1-5	TGTGCCATCAGTGAGTCCCTCGAGAGCAGGAGCAATCAGCCCCAGCATTTT	CAISESLESRSNQPQHF
TRBV6-1	TRBD1	.	TRBJ2-3	TGTGCCAGCAGTCCAGCGACAGGGCGCACAGATACGCAGTATTTT	CASSPATGRTDTQYF
TRBV25-1	.	.	TRBJ1-1	TGTGCCAGCAGTGCGACCTTTGAAGCTTTCTTT	CASSATFEAFF
TRBV9	.	few	TRBJ1-2	TGTGCCAGCAGCGTAGTTGAGGGATATGGCTACACCTTC	CASSVVEGYGYTF
TRBV7-3	.	few	TRBJ2-5	TGTGCCAGCAGCTTAATAGGGGAGGAGACCCAGTACTTC	CASSLIGEETQYF
TRBV6-2/TRBV6-3	.	.	TRBJ2-2	TGTGCCAGCAGTTACCAGTGGTCCACCGGGGAGCTGTTTTTT	CASSYQWSTGELFF
TRBV7-6	TRBD2	few	TRBJ2-7	TGTGCCAGCAGCTTGAGTCGGCAGCTAGCGGGACACGAGCAGTACTTC	CASSLSRQLAGHEQYF
TRBV10-3	TRBD1	once	TRBJ1-2	TGTGCCATCAATCCGCAGGGGGCAGGAGGGGGCTACACCTTC	CAINPQGAGGGYTF
TRBV7-6	.	few	TRBJ2-7	TGTGCCAGCAGCTTTTCCCAAAGCGCAGGGTACGAGCAGTACTTC	CASSFSQSAGYEQYF
TRBV7-3	TRBD1	many	TRBJ2-3	TGTGCCAGCAGCTTTATGATGGGACAGACGCAGTATTTT	CASSFMMGQTQYF
TRBV5-1	.	few	TRBJ2-3	TGCGCCAGCAGCTTGGACAGGAGGGGGCGGGCGCTCCCAGATACGCAGTATTTT	CASSLDRRGRALPDTQYF
TRBV7-6	TRBD1	.	TRBJ2-7	TGTGCCAGCAGCCCCTCGACAGGGGGCGGGTACGAGCAGTACTTC	CASSPSTGGGYEQYF
TRBV13	.	few	TRBJ2-7	TGTGCCAGCAGCTTTAGGAAGGGGTCAGGCGAGCAGTACTTC	CASSFRKGSGEQYF
TRBV7-2	.	.	TRBJ1-6	TGTGCCAGCAGCTACCGGGACGGCCTCAGGTCCCTCCACTTT	CASSYRDGLRSLHF
TRBV7-8	TRBD2	.	TRBJ2-1	TGTGCCAGCAGCGCCCGGACTAGCGGGAGCGGTGAGCAGTTCTTC	CASSARTSGSGEQFF
TRBV11-2	.	few	TRBJ1-4	TGTGCCAGCAGCTTTGAGTCCGGGGTGGAAAAACTGTTTTTT	CASSFESGVEKLFF
TRBV24-1	.	.	TRBJ2-3	TGTGCCACCAGTGACCACGAGGGGTACACAGATACGCAGTATTTT	CATSDHEGYTDTQYF
TRBV27	.	few	TRBJ2-3	TGTGCCAGCAGTCCGGGACTTTATACGCAGTATTTT	CASSPGLYTQYF
TRBV21-1	.	few	TRBJ2-7	TGTGCCAGCAGCAAAGAGGGCGGACAGAAGGGGACCTACGAGCAGTACTTC	CASSKEGGQKGTYEQYF
TRBV4-1	TRBD2	.	TRBJ2-7	TGCGCCAGCAGCCGCCCGACCAGCGGGAACTACGAGCAGTACTTC	CASSRPTSGNYEQYF
TRBV12-3/TRBV12-4	TRBD1	.	TRBJ1-5	TGTGCCAGCAGTCTCCTAGGACAGGGGAAGGCCCAGCATTTT	CASSLLGQGKAQHF